This T cell receptor (beta chain) originates from a study of CD8 T cells in Susac syndrome. Per germline, CDR1 MNHEY and CDR2 SVGAGI. This CDR3 spans 16 amino acids. V was shortened by 2 bases and J by 0 bases, with 11 bases between the two germline ends. The study used treatment-naive patients who had stable or active relapsing-remitting disease as multiple sclerosis controls. RNA amounts of roughly 0.45 to 1 ug underwent reverse transcription with random hexamers. Amplification of TCR beta CDR3 across 54 Vbeta and 13 Jbeta was performed with immunoSEQ multiplex PCR. In TCRdb, the immunoSEQ multiplex PCR reads were re-called with MiXCR into one record per CDR3 protein. This table holds about 200,000 distinct CDR3 sequences, roughly 96% found once.

The TCR sequence derives from a human donor with multiple sclerosis. Material: CD4+ T cells from PBMCs. This sequence joins TRBV6-5 and TRBJ2-1; D is uncertain. The CDR3 here is CASSYTGLSSYNEQFF. The CDR3 DNA reads TGTGCCAGCAGTTACACCGGGCTATCCTCCTACAATGAGCAGTTCTTC.